This TCR beta chain was sequenced in a study of shared clonotypes between healthy human individuals. Study overall: A couple of women and a few men aged 18 to 49 made up the donors. Overall study results and limits: In the sorted subsets, rarefaction showed sequencing was incomplete despite large depth.

Selected positively for CCR7 and CD45RO-negative, naive CD8 cells excluded terminally differentiated effector memory CD45RA+ cells. Only Caucasian adults living in Nashville, Tennessee made up the donor group. Every subset's genomic DNA went evenly onto several immunoSEQ plates. The assay was immunoSEQ multiplex PCR, and TCRdb's table has in-frame clones only and misses some. This table has 2 million to 2.5 million clones, about 92% appearing once. Germline-derived CDR1 and CDR2 are SGHVS and FQNEAQ. The CDR3 consists of 16 residues. V lost 2 bases to trimming and J lost 4 bases, with 16 bases between them. As concerns this clone: The target antigen is unknown.

This chain joins TRBV7-8 and TRBJ2-3, with D possibly matching TRBD1 (6 bases). Source material: naive CD8+ T cells from PBMCs. The TCR was taken from a man aged 18 to 29 in good health. Some clones in this sample may be carry-over from other donors' samples. CDR3 region: CASSLKDSSGSDTQYF. The CDR3, as DNA: TGTGCCAGCAGCTTAAAGGACAGTTCGGGCTCAGATACGCAGTATTTT. Filled out from reference TRBV7-8 and TRBJ2-3, the complete variable domain reads GAGVSQSPRYKVAKRGQDVALRCDPISGHVSLFWYQQALGQGPEFLTYFQNEAQLDKSGLPSDRFFAERPEGSVSTLKIQRTQQEDSAVYLCASSLKDSSGSDTQYFGPGTRLTVL.